This T cell receptor beta chain originates from a study of shared clonotypes between healthy human individuals. Trimming took 6 bases from V and 0 from J; bases not matched to a gene: 5. This CDR3 contains 15 residues. Germline CDR1 reads MDHEN; CDR2 reads SYDVKM. Repertoires were generated with immunoSEQ multiplex PCR, while TCRdb's copy carries only in-frame clones and drops some. The repertoire holds about 1 million clones, with about 75% as singletons. Specimen: memory CD4+ T cells sorted from blood. Indicated subset: CD45RA-negative fraction. The V and J genes are TRBV28 and TRBJ1-3, with 7 bases identical to TRBD1. This TCR derives from a man aged 18 to 29 in good health. CDR3 residues: CASSDQGVSGNTIYF. CDR3 nucleotides: TGTGCCAGCAGCGATCAGGGGGTCTCTGGAAACACCATATATTTT.